This T cell receptor beta chain was recorded in a study of T cell responses to AZD1222 COVID-19 vaccine. Study-wide results and caveats: Reportedly, nearly half of unique spike TCRs recognized epitopes outside B.1.351/B.1.1.7 mutations.

Repertoires were generated with immunoSEQ multiplex PCR, while TCRdb's copy carries only in-frame clones and drops some. The table includes 150,000 to 200,000 clones, roughly 94% detected once. The CDR3 totals 14 residues. The germline V gene encodes CDR1 MDHEN and CDR2 SYDVKM. V lost 5 bases to trimming and J lost 1 base, with 9 bases between them. In the case of this clone: Its target is unknown.

This chain uses TRBV28 with TRBJ1-5; D is unclear. This TCR was sampled from an adult who received the AZD1222 COVID-19 vaccine. The specimen was peripheral blood, collected 28 days after the second AZD1222 dose. CDR3 sequence: CASSGRPSNQPQHF. CDR3 bases: TGTGCCAGCAGTGGGAGACCCAGCAATCAGCCCCAGCATTTT.